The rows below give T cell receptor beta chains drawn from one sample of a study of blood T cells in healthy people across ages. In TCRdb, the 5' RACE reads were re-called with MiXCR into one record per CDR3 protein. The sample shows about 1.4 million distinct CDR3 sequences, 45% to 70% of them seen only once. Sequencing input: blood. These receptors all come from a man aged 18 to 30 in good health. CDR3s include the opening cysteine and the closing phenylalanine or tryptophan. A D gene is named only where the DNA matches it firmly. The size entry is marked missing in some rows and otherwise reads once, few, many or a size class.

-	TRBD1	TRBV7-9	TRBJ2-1	CASSSPWDSAYTEQFF	TGTGCCAGCAGCTCACCGTGGGACAGTGCGTACACTGAGCAGTTCTTC
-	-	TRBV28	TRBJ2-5	CASSIPRAPQYF	TGTGCCAGCAGTATACCTCGAGCCCCGCAGTACTTC
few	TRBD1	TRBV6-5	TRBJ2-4	CATTGALDIQYF	TGTGCCACCACAGGGGCGCTAGACATTCAGTACTTC
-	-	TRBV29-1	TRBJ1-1	CSVEVPPRRTEAFF	TGCAGCGTTGAAGTCCCCCCGAGGCGCACTGAAGCTTTCTTT
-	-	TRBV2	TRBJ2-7	CASSVGGDGASYEQYF	TGTGCCAGCAGTGTAGGCGGGGACGGAGCCTCCTACGAGCAGTACTTC
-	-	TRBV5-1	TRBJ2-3	CASSPLYGGSDTQYF	TGCGCCAGCAGCCCCTTGTACGGAGGCTCAGATACGCAGTATTTT
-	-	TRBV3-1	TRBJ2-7	CASSQEGFDYEQYF	TGTGCCAGCAGCCAGGAGGGGTTTGACTACGAGCAGTACTTC
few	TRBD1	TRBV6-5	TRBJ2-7	CASSYGTGGLGEQYF	TGTGCCAGCAGTTACGGGACAGGGGGCTTGGGCGAGCAGTACTTC
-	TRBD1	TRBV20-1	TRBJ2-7	CSAGDRGEQYF	TGCAGTGCTGGGGACAGGGGAGAGCAGTACTTC
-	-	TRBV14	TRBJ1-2	CASSQGGARYTF	TGTGCCAGCAGCCAGGGGGGAGCGCGCTACACCTTC
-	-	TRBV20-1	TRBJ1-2	CSARGPYGYTF	TGCAGTGCCCGGGGACCCTATGGCTACACCTTC
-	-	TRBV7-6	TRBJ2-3	CASSFPTITDTQYF	TGTGCCAGCAGCTTTCCGACTATCACAGATACGCAGTATTTT
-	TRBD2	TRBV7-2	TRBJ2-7	CASSLWTGGYEQYF	TGTGCCAGCAGCTTATGGACGGGGGGTTACGAGCAGTACTTC
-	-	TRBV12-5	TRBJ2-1	CASGPVGANEQFF	TGTGCTAGTGGCCCGGTAGGGGCCAATGAGCAGTTCTTC
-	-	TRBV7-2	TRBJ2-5	CASSLVWASEQETQYF	TGTGCCAGCAGCTTAGTATGGGCTAGCGAGCAAGAGACCCAGTACTTC
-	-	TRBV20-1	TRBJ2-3	CSAPEGGSRDTQYF	TGCAGTGCCCCCGAGGGGGGATCTAGGGATACGCAGTATTTT
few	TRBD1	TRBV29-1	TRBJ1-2	CSVDPGQGILLFNGYTF	TGCAGCGTTGATCCCGGACAGGGAATTCTGCTTTTTAATGGCTACACCTTC
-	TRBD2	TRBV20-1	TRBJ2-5	CSARPSAGGRWEQYF	TGCAGTGCGCGCCCTTCAGCGGGGGGGAGGTGGGAGCAGTACTTC
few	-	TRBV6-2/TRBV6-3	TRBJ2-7	CASSNPSTDYEQYF	TGTGCCAGCAGTAACCCCTCGACAGACTACGAGCAGTACTTC
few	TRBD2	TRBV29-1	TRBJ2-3	CSGGLAGPTDTQYF	TGCAGCGGGGGGCTAGCGGGGCCCACAGATACGCAGTATTTT
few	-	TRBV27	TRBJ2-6	CASSFGTGANVLTF	TGTGCCAGCAGTTTCGGAACCGGGGCCAACGTCCTGACTTTC
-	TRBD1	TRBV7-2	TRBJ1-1	CASSPTGASSVAFF	TGTGCCAGCAGCCCAACAGGGGCCTCCTCCGTGGCTTTCTTT
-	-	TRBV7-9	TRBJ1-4	CASSSTSGDEKLFF	TGTGCCAGCAGCTCGACATCAGGCGATGAAAAACTGTTTTTT
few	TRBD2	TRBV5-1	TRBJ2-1	CASSRRTSGNEQFF	TGCGCCAGCAGCCGACGGACTAGCGGCAATGAGCAGTTCTTC
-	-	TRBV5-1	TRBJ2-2	CASSWKGDTGELFF	TGCGCCAGCAGCTGGAAGGGAGACACCGGGGAGCTGTTTTTT
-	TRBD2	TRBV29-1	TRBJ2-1	CSGGTSGRHDEQFF	TGCAGCGGTGGGACTAGCGGGAGGCATGATGAGCAGTTCTTC
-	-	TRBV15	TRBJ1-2	CATTAGYRSYGYTF	TGTGCCACCACAGCGGGGTACAGATCCTATGGCTACACCTTC
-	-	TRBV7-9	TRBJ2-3	CASSRRLASTDTQYF	TGTGCCAGCAGCAGGCGTCTAGCTAGCACAGATACGCAGTATTTT
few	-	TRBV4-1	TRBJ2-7	CASSLQPGGESSYEQYF	TGCGCCAGCAGCCTACAACCAGGGGGGGAAAGCTCCTACGAGCAGTACTTC
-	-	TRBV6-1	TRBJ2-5	CASSFGIKEQYF	TGTGCCAGCAGCTTCGGGATTAAAGAGCAGTACTTC
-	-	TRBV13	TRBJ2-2	CASSPNLRAGTGELFF	TGTGCCAGCAGCCCGAACCTCCGGGCCGGGACCGGGGAGCTGTTTTTT
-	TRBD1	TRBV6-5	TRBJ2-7	CASRHPSTGVYEQYF	TGTGCCAGCAGACACCCCTCGACAGGGGTGTACGAGCAGTACTTC
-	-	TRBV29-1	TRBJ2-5	CSVPPNQETQYF	TGCAGCGTGCCCCCGAACCAAGAGACCCAGTACTTC
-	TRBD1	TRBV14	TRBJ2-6	CASSHRTGTGANVLTF	TGTGCCAGCAGCCACCGGACAGGGACTGGGGCCAACGTCCTGACTTTC
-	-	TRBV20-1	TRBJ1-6	CSARDPSYLGTYNSPLHF	TGCAGTGCTAGAGATCCCTCCTACCTGGGTACCTATAATTCACCCCTCCACTTT
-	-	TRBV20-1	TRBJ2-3	CSARDYGTGTDTQYF	TGCAGTGCTAGAGATTATGGGACTGGAACAGATACGCAGTATTTT
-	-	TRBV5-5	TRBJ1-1	CASSLVIWDEAFF	TGTGCCAGCAGCTTGGTGATCTGGGACGAAGCTTTCTTT
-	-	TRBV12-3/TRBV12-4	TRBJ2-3	CASSFHFPPTDTQYF	TGTGCCAGCAGTTTCCACTTCCCGCCCACAGATACGCAGTATTTT
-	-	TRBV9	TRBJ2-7	CASSVGAGAYSYEQYF	TGTGCCAGCAGCGTAGGGGCGGGGGCCTACTCCTACGAGCAGTACTTC
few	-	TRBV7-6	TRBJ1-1	CASSLPGPTEAFF	TGTGCCAGCAGCTTACCCGGTCCGACTGAAGCTTTCTTT
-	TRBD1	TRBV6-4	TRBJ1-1	CASSKTGGGGEAFF	TGTGCCAGCAGTAAAACAGGGGGCGGGGGTGAAGCTTTCTTT
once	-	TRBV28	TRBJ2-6	CASSARGWSGANVLTF	TGTGCCAGCAGTGCCCGGGGATGGAGCGGGGCCAACGTCCTGACTTTC
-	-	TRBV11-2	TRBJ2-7	CASSLAAYSYEQYF	TGTGCCAGCAGCTTAGCGGCGTACTCCTACGAGCAGTACTTC
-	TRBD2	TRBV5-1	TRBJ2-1	CASSSNGPGTSFDEQFF	TGCGCCAGCAGCTCCAACGGTCCCGGGACTAGTTTTGATGAGCAGTTCTTC
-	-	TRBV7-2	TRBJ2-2	CASSLAKYGPGGELFF	TGTGCCAGCAGCTTAGCTAAGTATGGTCCCGGCGGGGAGCTGTTTTTT
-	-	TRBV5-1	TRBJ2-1	CASSLQGIQETQFF	TGCGCCAGCAGCTTGCAGGGTATCCAAGAGACCCAGTTCTTC
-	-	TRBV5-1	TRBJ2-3	CASSPTGTFTDTQYF	TGCGCCAGCAGCCCAACCGGGACGTTCACAGATACGCAGTATTTT
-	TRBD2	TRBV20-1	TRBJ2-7	CSANRGLAGYEQYF	TGCAGTGCTAACCGCGGACTAGCGGGGTACGAGCAGTACTTC
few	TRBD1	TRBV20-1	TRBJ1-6	CSARKTGSSYNSPLHF	TGCAGTGCTAGAAAGACAGGGAGCTCCTATAATTCACCCCTCCACTTT
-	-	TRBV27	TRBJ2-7	CASSISRQYEQYF	TGTGCCAGCAGTATTTCCCGACAGTACGAGCAGTACTTC
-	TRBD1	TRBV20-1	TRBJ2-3	CSARVRTGGTDTQYF	TGCAGTGCTAGAGTTCGGACAGGGGGCACAGATACGCAGTATTTT